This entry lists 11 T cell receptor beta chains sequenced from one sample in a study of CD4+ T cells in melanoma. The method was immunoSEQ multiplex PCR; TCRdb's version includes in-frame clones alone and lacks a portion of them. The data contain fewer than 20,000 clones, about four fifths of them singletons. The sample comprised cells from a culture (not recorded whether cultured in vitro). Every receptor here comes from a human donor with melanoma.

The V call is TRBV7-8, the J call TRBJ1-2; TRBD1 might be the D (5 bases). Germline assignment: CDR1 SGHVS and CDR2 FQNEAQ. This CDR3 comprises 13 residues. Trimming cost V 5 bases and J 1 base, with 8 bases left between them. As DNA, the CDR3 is TGTGCCAGCAGCGTGACAGTTAACTATGGCTACACCTTC. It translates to CASSVTVNYGYTF.

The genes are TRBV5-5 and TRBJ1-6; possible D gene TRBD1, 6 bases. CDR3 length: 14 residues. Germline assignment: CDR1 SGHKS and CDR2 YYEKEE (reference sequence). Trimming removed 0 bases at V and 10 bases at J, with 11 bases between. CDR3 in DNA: TGTGCCAGCAGCTTGGATGGGGGCTACTCACCCCTCCACTTT. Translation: CASSLDGGYSPLHF.

The CDR3 spells CASSSGQGTEAFF. In nucleotides, the CDR3 is TGTGCCAGCAGTTCCGGACAGGGCACTGAAGCTTTCTTT. V is TRBV2 and J is TRBJ1-1; 8 bases are a match to TRBD1. CDR1 and CDR2 from the germline V gene are SNHLY and FYNNEI. With V trimmed by 5 bases and J by 4 bases, 3 bases remained unmatched. The CDR3 consists of 13 residues.

CDR3 loop: CASSVGGHTEAFF. For the CDR3, the DNA is TGTGCCAGCAGCGTAGGGGGACACACTGAAGCTTTCTTT. The chain uses TRBV9 and TRBJ1-1; a weak D match, TRBD1 (5 bases). Germline CDR1 is SGDLS and CDR2 is YYNGEE. The V end was cut by 0 bases, the J end by 3 bases, with 6 bases between. CDR3 length: 13 amino acids. Using reference TRBV9 and TRBJ1-1 for the parts outside the CDR3, the full variable domain is DSGVTQTPKHLITATGQRVTLRCSPRSGDLSVYWYQQSLDQGLQFLIQYYNGEERAKGNILERFSAQQFPDLHSELNLSSLELGDSALYFCASSVGGHTEAFFGQGTRLTVV.

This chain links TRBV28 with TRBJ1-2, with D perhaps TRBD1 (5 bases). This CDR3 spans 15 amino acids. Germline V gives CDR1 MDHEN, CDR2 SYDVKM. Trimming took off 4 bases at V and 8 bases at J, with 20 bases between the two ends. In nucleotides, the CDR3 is TGTGCCAGCAGTTCCCACCGGGACCGCCGCCTAGGCTACACCTTC. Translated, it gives CASSSHRDRRLGYTF.

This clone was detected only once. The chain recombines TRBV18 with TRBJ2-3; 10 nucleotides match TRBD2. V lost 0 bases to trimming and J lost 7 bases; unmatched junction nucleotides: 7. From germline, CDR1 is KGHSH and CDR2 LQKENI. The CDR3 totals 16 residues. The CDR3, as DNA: TGTGCCAGCTCACCACCGTCTAGCGGGGGAGATCATACGCAGTATTTT. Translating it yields CASSPPSSGGDHTQYF.

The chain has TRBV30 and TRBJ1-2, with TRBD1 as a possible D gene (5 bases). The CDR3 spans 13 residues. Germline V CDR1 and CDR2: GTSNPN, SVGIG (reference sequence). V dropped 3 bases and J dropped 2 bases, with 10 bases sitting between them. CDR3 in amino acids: CAWRTDENYGYTF. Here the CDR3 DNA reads TGTGCCTGGAGGACAGACGAGAACTATGGCTACACCTTC.

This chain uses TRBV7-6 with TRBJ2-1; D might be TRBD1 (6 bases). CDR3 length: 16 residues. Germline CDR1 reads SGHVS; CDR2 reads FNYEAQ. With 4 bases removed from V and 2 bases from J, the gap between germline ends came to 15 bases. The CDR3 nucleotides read TGTGCCAGCAGCTCCCCCCACAGGGTGGCCTACAATGAGCAGTTCTTC. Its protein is CASSSPHRVAYNEQFF.

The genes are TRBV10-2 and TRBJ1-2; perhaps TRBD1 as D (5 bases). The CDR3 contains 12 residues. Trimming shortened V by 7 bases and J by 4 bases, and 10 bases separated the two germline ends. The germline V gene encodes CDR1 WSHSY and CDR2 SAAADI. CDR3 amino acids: CASKGRAYGYTF. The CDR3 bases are TGCGCCAGCAAAGGCAGGGCCTATGGCTACACCTTC.

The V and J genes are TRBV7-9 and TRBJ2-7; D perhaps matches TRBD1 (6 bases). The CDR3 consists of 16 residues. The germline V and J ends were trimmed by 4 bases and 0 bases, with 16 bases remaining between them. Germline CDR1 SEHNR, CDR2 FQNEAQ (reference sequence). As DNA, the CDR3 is TGTGCCAGCAGCTCCGGAGGACAGAGGGACTCCTACGAGCAGTACTTC. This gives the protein CASSSGGQRDSYEQYF.

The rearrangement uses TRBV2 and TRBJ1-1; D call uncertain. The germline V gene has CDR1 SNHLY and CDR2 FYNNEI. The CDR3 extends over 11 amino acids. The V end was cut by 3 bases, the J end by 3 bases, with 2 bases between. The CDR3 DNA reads TGTGCCAGCAGTGACTACACTGAAGCTTTCTTT. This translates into CASSDYTEAFF.